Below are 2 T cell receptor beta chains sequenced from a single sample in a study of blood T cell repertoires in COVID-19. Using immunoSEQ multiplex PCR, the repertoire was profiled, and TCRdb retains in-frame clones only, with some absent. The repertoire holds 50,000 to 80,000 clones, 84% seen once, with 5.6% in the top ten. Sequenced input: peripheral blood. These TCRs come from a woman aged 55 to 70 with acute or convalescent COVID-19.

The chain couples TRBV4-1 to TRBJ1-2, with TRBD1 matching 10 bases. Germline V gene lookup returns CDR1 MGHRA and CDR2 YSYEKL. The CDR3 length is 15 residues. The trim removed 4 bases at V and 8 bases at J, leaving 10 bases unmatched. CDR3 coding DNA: TGCGCCAGCAGCCTTGTGACAGGGGGCGCTGAAGGCTACACCTTC. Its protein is CASSLVTGGAEGYTF.

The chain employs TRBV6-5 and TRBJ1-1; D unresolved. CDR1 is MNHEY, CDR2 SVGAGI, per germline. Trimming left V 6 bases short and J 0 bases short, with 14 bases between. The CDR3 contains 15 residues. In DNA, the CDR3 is TGTGCCAGCAGATCTCATTCCGGGGTGAACACTGAAGCTTTCTTT. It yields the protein CASRSHSGVNTEAFF.